This TCR beta chain was sequenced in a study of cytomegalovirus exposure and HLA in healthy donors. Comment on this clone: As yet, its antigen is unknown.

Regarding the study as a whole: Relative to the approximately 660-donor mean, N-insertions were reportedly fewer in an Asian-associated ancestry cluster in a later analysis. HLA-A and HLA-B allele assignments for most subjects were reportedly predicted accurately using TCR beta sequences. The study flagged 150 to 200 TCR beta chains as cytomegalovirus-associated. Most CMV-associated TCR beta chains were later found to appear HLA-restricted.

The CDR3 contains 14 residues. Germline CDR1 and CDR2: PRHDT and FYEKMQ (reference sequence). It was with 60 Vbeta and 13 Jbeta primers that the PCR ran. TCRdb's copy holds only in-frame clones and misses some; the assay was immunoSEQ multiplex PCR. The data hold about 83,000 clones, with roughly 79% observed a single time. Sequencing was done on a sample of PBMCs. The chain couples TRBV13 to TRBJ2-5; 10 nucleotides agree with TRBD1. The tail of the sequence fits TRBJ2-7 better, so the J call may be wrong. This TCR came from a woman under 40 in good health and CMV-seronegative. This chain's CDR3 is CASSTTGGRYEQYF. The CDR3 region has the DNA TGTGCCAGCTCTACGACAGGGGGCCGGTACGAGCAGTACTTC.